This T cell receptor beta chain was found in a study of CD8+ T cells in alopecia areata. Study as a whole: Treated individuals took tofacitinib by mouth, 5 to 10 mg twice daily. Study-wide results and caveats: Compared with mice, patients displayed less clear TCR sharing, possibly for HLA-related reasons.

This clone was observed once. Its matching antigen is unknown. cDNA prepared by RNA extraction and subsequent reverse transcription served as the template for sequencing. Sequencing was performed with immunoSEQ multiplex PCR; in TCRdb, only in-frame clones are kept and a portion is missing. The sample carries over 100,000 clones, approximately 48% recorded once. This CDR3 region has 16 residues. The ends were cut back, 1 base at V and 1 base at J, with 15 bases in the middle. Germline V gene data show CDR1 as GTSNPN and CDR2 as SVGIG (reference sequence). PBMCs yielded sorted CD4+ and CD8+ T cells. The clonotype comes from a human donor with alopecia areata. The rearrangement joins TRBV30 to TRBJ2-3; D not certain. This sample comprised CD8+ T cells sorted from blood, obtained at week 0. In nucleotides, the CDR3 is TGTGCCTGGAGTGGGATGGTGACCCTGGGCACAGATACGCAGTATTTT. The encoded protein is CAWSGMVTLGTDTQYF. Variable domain in full (rest from reference TRBV30 and TRBJ2-3): SQTIHQWPATLVQPVGSPLSLECTVEGTSNPNLYWYRQAAGRGLQLLFYSVGIGQISSEVPQNLSASRPQDRQFILSSKKLLLSDSGFYLCAWSGMVTLGTDTQYFGPGTRLTVL.